This entry features one T cell receptor beta chain sequence. DNA at about 190 ng, 30,000 or so T cell genomes, went into sorted-subset replicate PCRs. Sequencing used immunoSEQ multiplex PCR; TCRdb keeps in-frame clones, though not all of them. Of roughly 850,000 clones in the sample, roughly 96% were seen once. The entry originates in a study of shared clonotypes between healthy human individuals. About the study: CD8 memory received one plate per donor, CD8 naive two, CD4 memory three and CD4 naive three.

V gave up 1 base and J gave up 5 bases, with 11 bases separating them. Germline V lookup: CDR1 SEHNR, CDR2 FQNEAQ (reference sequence). The CDR3 covers 14 residues. In the naive CD8 group, cells lacked CD45RO and were positively selected for CCR7, so terminally differentiated effector memory CD45RA+ cells were left out. Source material: naive CD8+ T cells sorted from blood. The source of this sequence is a man aged 25 to 40 in good health. The chain combines TRBV7-9 with TRBJ2-5; D gene uncertain. This chain's CDR3 is CASSLESVWETQYF. In DNA form, the CDR3 reads TGTGCCAGCAGCTTAGAGTCGGTCTGGGAGACCCAGTACTTC.